Detailed here is one T cell receptor beta chain. Its antigen is currently not known. There are no base qualities to consult, and no much larger clone falls within one base. This sample is drawn from a study of CD8 T cells in ankylosing spondylitis (dated by TCRdb to 2017 to 2019). Describing the broader study: T cell receptor beta repertoires were profiled in healthy donors and ankylosing spondylitis patients so that disease-linked TCR variants could be found. The full study cohort comprised 20 to 30 ankylosing spondylitis patients and over a hundred healthy donors. Samples of peripheral blood were taken, and for ankylosing spondylitis patients, synovial fluid was collected as well.

Trimming at the junction amounts to 4 bases on V and 0 bases on J, and the germline ends lie 11 bases apart. Spanning cysteine to phenylalanine, the CDR3 consists of 15 amino acids. The DNA shown is the 45-base CDR3, in frame from base 1. As encoded in the germline V gene, CDR1 is SGHDT while CDR2 is YYEEEE. TCRdb records Illumina HiSeq 2500 as the sequencer. TCR beta libraries were prepared by quantitative 5'-RACE with molecular barcodes. Per the authors' processing: Disease-linked TCR variants were identified with a new computational method built on a probabilistic model of VDJ rearrangement. TCRdb's own reprocessing of the public reads used fastp at Q25 and MiXCR and kept productive beta chains. For every CDR3 protein sequence, its rows merge into one entry that carries the most common genes and DNA. The V and J calls follow TCRdb's processing rather than the paper's. The sample data list under 550,000 distinct CDR3 sequences, and 20% to 30% of these were observed just once. The ten top clones hold 0.89% of the sample.

Results and caveats for the whole study, not just this receptor: The disease-linked clones had a CD8+ phenotype and were found at relatively low frequencies in peripheral blood. Some motif variants were previously reported in synovial fluid and blood of reactive arthritis patients, suggesting common disease-initiation mechanisms. A TCR beta motif of eight highly homologous amino acid variants appeared characteristic of blood from ankylosing spondylitis patients. The disease-linked clones were reported as significantly enriched in matched synovial fluid samples from ankylosing spondylitis patients.

The sample was blood, either unsorted or a sorted T cell fraction (not recorded which). The sequence was collected from a male donor with ankylosing spondylitis. The chain is made from TRBV5-6 and TRBJ2-1; the D call is tentative, TRBD1 or TRBD2, as each matches 5 bases. The CDR3 amino acid sequence is: CASSHRGGSYNEQFF. The DNA sequence is TGTGCCAGCAGCCACCGTGGGGGCTCCTACAATGAGCAGTTCTTC.